This is a list of T cell receptor beta chains from one sample in a study of blood T cell repertoires in COVID-19. Assay: immunoSEQ multiplex PCR; the TCRdb copy retains only in-frame clones and omits some. The table lists 350,000 or so clones, almost 90% of them singletons, with around 7% in the top ten. Sequencing used peripheral blood. These receptors were collected from a man in his late teens or twenties with active or convalescent COVID-19. Both conserved end residues are part of each CDR3.

CDR3aa: CASSEGRGGLGRPQHF
v_gene: TRBV28

CDR3aa: CASSPHSQGASGNTIYF
v_gene: TRBV5-1

CDR3aa: CASSSTRSTEAFF
v_gene: TRBV28

CDR3aa: CASSPGRKIAGPYNEQFF
v_gene: TRBV7-6

CDR3aa: CASSPRTGRGYGYTF
v_gene: TRBV19

CDR3aa: CASRWTGYYEQYF
v_gene: TRBV14

CDR3aa: CARSPRVGQFF
v_gene: TRBV5-3

CDR3aa: CASSLALAGDSSTDTQYF
v_gene: TRBV5-8

CDR3aa: CASSLSRGTGGEMNTEAFF
v_gene: TRBV7-2

CDR3aa: CASSFTGRSGGGPDTQYF
v_gene: TRBV11-2

CDR3aa: CASRLPGSGLVGYTF
v_gene: TRBV6-5

CDR3aa: CASSFRLRDNEQFF
v_gene: TRBV7-3

CDR3aa: CASSYSSGYYGYTF
v_gene: TRBV6-5

CDR3aa: CASSPGRSSFQPQHF
v_gene: TRBV18

CDR3aa: CASSDTGRVNTEAFF
v_gene: TRBV6-1

CDR3aa: CASSIGAGGLYEQYF
v_gene: TRBV19

CDR3aa: CASSAYREGSYEQYF
v_gene: TRBV18

CDR3aa: CASSLLGQADGGQYF
v_gene: TRBV7-9

CDR3aa: CASRPGRINYGYTF
v_gene: TRBV27

CDR3aa: CASRMVQGDYNEQFF
v_gene: TRBV27

CDR3aa: CASSLGEIAQETQYF
v_gene: TRBV7-7

CDR3aa: CASGSSSYEQYF
v_gene: TRBV28

CDR3aa: CASSVVEGEKLFF
v_gene: TRBV9

CDR3aa: CASSKIVRQPQHF
v_gene: TRBV21-1

CDR3aa: CASSEAGTGDGYTF
v_gene: TRBV7-9

CDR3aa: CASSQNSPLHF
v_gene: TRBV7-2